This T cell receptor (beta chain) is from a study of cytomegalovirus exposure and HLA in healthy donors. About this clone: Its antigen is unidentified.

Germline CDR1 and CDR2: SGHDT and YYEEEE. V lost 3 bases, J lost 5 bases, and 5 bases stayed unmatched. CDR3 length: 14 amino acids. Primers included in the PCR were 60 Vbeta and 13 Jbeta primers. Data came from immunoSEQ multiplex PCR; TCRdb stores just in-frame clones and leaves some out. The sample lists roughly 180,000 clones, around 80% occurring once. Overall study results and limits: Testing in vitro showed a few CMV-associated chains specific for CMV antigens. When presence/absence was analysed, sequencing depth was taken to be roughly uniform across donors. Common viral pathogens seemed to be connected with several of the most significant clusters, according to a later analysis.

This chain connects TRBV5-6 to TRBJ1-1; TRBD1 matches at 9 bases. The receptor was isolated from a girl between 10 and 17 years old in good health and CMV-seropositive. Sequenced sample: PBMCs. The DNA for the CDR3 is TGTGCCAGCAGCTCTACAGGGGGCCGGACTGAAGCTTTCTTT. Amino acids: CASSSTGGRTEAFF.